Below, 32 T cell receptor beta chains from the same sample are listed, as sequenced in a study of shared clonotypes between healthy human individuals. Repertoires were generated with immunoSEQ multiplex PCR, while TCRdb's copy carries only in-frame clones and drops some. The sample shows millions of clones, about 92% of them seen only once. The sample taken for sequencing was naive CD4+ T cells sorted from blood. The sample's subset: CD45RA+ positively selected. These receptors were collected from a man between 18 and 29 years old in good health.

The rearrangement uses TRBV27 and TRBJ1-4; a possible D gene is TRBD1 (5 bases). Germline CDR1 MNHEY, CDR2 SMNVEV (reference sequence). V lost 2 bases to trimming and J lost 6 bases, with 13 bases between them. The CDR3 loop spans 15 amino acids. DNA for the CDR3: TGTGCCAGCAGTTTACGGGGGGGTAGGGATGAAAAACTGTTTTTT. Protein sequence: CASSLRGGRDEKLFF.

This sequence joins TRBV11-2 and TRBJ2-7, with 7 nucleotides matching TRBD1. With 5 bases clipped from V and 4 bases from J, the junction kept 8 bases outside the gene matches. This CDR3 spans 14 amino acids. Looked up from germline, CDR1 is SGHAT and CDR2 is FQNNGV. CDR3 sequence reads: CASSRPGTEYEQYF. DNA of the CDR3: TGTGCCAGCAGCCGGCCCGGGACAGAGTACGAGCAGTACTTC. The full variable domain, rest sourced from reference TRBV11-2 and TRBJ2-7, is EAGVAQSPRYKIIEKRQSVAFWCNPISGHATLYWYQQILGQGPKLLIQFQNNGVVDDSQLPKDRFSAERLKGVDSTLKIQPAKLEDSAVYLCASSRPGTEYEQYFGPGTRLTVT.

The gene calls are TRBV7-2 and TRBJ2-3, with D perhaps being TRBD1 or TRBD2 (5 bases each). Between the trimmed V and J ends, which lost 2 bases and 0 bases, there was a span of 12 bases. This CDR3 spans 16 amino acids. Germline V gene data show CDR1 as SGHTA and CDR2 as FQGNSA. CDR3 sequence (DNA): TGTGCCAGCAGCTTATCCAATGGGGGTAGCACAGATACGCAGTATTTT. This translates into CASSLSNGGSTDTQYF.

As for this clone: The sample contains more than one DNA sequence encoding this CDR3. V gene TRBV18 combines with J gene TRBJ1-2, with D tentatively TRBD1 (5 bases). This CDR3 comprises 14 residues. Trimming removed 1 base from V and 1 base from J, with 7 bases in between. Germline CDR1 KGHSH, CDR2 LQKENI. This CDR3 reads CASSPLQGNYGYTF. CDR3 nucleotides: TGTGCCAGCTCACCACTCCAGGGTAACTATGGCTACACCTTC.

With respect to this clone: The same CDR3 also results from other DNA sequences found in this sample. The genes are TRBV19 and TRBJ1-5, with D unclear. Per the germline V gene, CDR1 is LNHDA and CDR2 is SQIVND (reference sequence). V was clipped by 4 bases and J by 1 base, with 8 bases between them. The CDR3 covers 14 residues. This CDR3 is CASSTLDSNQPQHF. In DNA form, the CDR3 reads TGTGCCAGTAGTACATTAGACAGCAATCAGCCCCAGCATTTT.

V gene TRBV5-1 combines with J gene TRBJ2-2; 7 bases agree with TRBD1. V gave up 4 bases and J gave up 4 bases; unmatched junction bases: 7. Germline V lookup: CDR1 SGHRS, CDR2 YFSETQ. The CDR3 runs to 15 residues. The CDR3 nucleotides read TGCGCCAGCAGCCCCCTGACAGGGCCCACCGGGGAGCTGTTTTTT. This sequence encodes CASSPLTGPTGELFF.

A note on this clone: Other nucleotide sequences from this sample produce the same CDR3. V and J are TRBV7-2 and TRBJ2-1; D not resolved. Germline V gives CDR1 SGHTA, CDR2 FQGNSA. V dropped 4 bases and J dropped 3 bases, with 4 bases sitting between them. The CDR3 is 12 amino acids. In DNA, the CDR3 is TGTGCCAGCAGCTACAGCTACAATGAGCAGTTCTTC. It yields the protein CASSYSYNEQFF.

This chain links TRBV19 with TRBJ1-5, with D hard to call. The V end was cut by 4 bases, the J end by 6 bases, with 10 bases between. The CDR3 covers 13 residues. Germline CDR1 reads LNHDA; CDR2 reads SQIVND (reference sequence). The DNA of the CDR3 is TGTGCCAGTAGTAACCTTGGCTCTCAGCCCCAGCATTTT. This sequence encodes CASSNLGSQPQHF.

The rearrangement joins TRBV9 to TRBJ2-3; 10 bases agree with TRBD2. Germline loops: CDR1 SGDLS, CDR2 YYNGEE. V dropped 4 bases and J dropped 1; count of bases not matched to a gene: 18. This CDR3 has 20 residues. CDR3 DNA: TGTGCCAGCAGCCTGCGACTGCTAGCGGGAGATGGGGGGGGCACAGATACGCAGTATTTT. It yields the protein CASSLRLLAGDGGGTDTQYF.

V and J are TRBV30 and TRBJ1-1; D unclear. Trimming left V 5 bases short and J 4 bases short, with 11 bases between. This CDR3 contains 12 residues. The V gene's germline CDR1 is GTSNPN and CDR2 SVGIG (reference sequence). In DNA, the CDR3 is TGTGCCTGGGACGTCCGGGGCACTGAAGCTTTCTTT. It specifies CAWDVRGTEAFF. The entire variable domain, with the rest obtained from reference TRBV30 and TRBJ1-1, is as follows: SQTIHQWPATLVQPVGSPLSLECTVEGTSNPNLYWYRQAAGRGLQLLFYSVGIGQISSEVPQNLSASRPQDRQFILSSKKLLLSDSGFYLCAWDVRGTEAFFGQGTRLTVV.

The chain uses TRBV5-4 and TRBJ2-5; weak D call: TRBD1 (6 bases). The germline V and J ends were trimmed by 1 base and 5 bases, with 15 bases remaining between them. The CDR3 contains 15 residues. Germline lookup yields CDR1 SGHNT and CDR2 YYREEE (reference sequence). CDR3 region: CASSLQGPSGETQYF. CDR3 in DNA: TGTGCCAGCAGCTTGCAGGGGCCCTCCGGGGAGACCCAGTACTTC.

This rearrangement joins TRBV6-6 to TRBJ1-2, with D tentatively TRBD1 (6 bases). This CDR3 region has 16 residues. Germline loops: CDR1 MNHNY, CDR2 SVGAGI (reference sequence). V lost 0 bases to trimming and J lost 1 base, with 12 bases between them. The CDR3 DNA reads as TGTGCCAGCAGTTACTCGACAGGTAGAGATAACTATGGCTACACCTTC. Protein product: CASSYSTGRDNYGYTF.

The rearrangement links TRBV19 to TRBJ1-1; D perhaps matches TRBD1 (5 bases). V was clipped by 3 bases and J by 4 bases, with 12 bases between them. Germline V gene sequence: CDR1 LNHDA, CDR2 SQIVND (reference sequence). This CDR3 has 14 residues. This CDR3 is CASSMGSRATEAFF. The DNA of the CDR3 is TGTGCCAGTAGTATGGGTAGCAGGGCCACTGAAGCTTTCTTT.

The gene calls are TRBV10-3 and TRBJ2-1; D is uncertain. The ends were cut back, 1 base at V and 7 bases at J, with 5 bases in the middle. The germline V gene encodes CDR1 ENHRY and CDR2 SYGVKD. The CDR3 totals 12 residues. The CDR3 here is CAISEFQNEQFF. DNA of the CDR3: TGTGCCATCAGTGAGTTCCAGAATGAGCAGTTCTTC.

V usage is TRBV10-3 and J usage is TRBJ2-3; D is undetermined. The CDR3 is made up of 15 amino acids. Trimming cost V 2 bases and J 4 bases, with 13 bases left between them. The germline V gene has CDR1 ENHRY and CDR2 SYGVKD. The CDR3 loop is CAISEVGRLPDTQYF. The DNA for the CDR3 is TGTGCCATCAGTGAGGTGGGTCGTTTGCCAGATACGCAGTATTTT.

Concerning this clone: Other DNA sequences in the same sample also yield this CDR3. The chain uses TRBV5-1 and TRBJ2-3; a possible D gene is TRBD1 (6 bases). This CDR3 has 15 amino acids. Germline V gene sequence: CDR1 SGHRS, CDR2 YFSETQ. V lost 0 bases, J lost 0 bases, and 8 bases lay in between. The CDR3 sequence is CASSLGQVSTDTQYF. In DNA form, the CDR3 reads TGCGCCAGCAGCTTGGGACAGGTTAGCACAGATACGCAGTATTTT.

This clone was found a few times. Other DNA sequences of this sample code for an identical CDR3. The rearrangement joins TRBV5-1 to TRBJ1-2; the D is unclear. Germline loops: CDR1 SGHRS, CDR2 YFSETQ. The V gene lost 0 bases and the J gene lost 4 bases, with 4 bases spanning the gap. This CDR3 spans 12 amino acids. CDR3 bases: TGCGCCAGCAGCTTGGTGGGCTATGGCTACACCTTC. It encodes CASSLVGYGYTF.

The chain carries TRBV9 and TRBJ2-3, with D uncertain. Per the germline V gene, CDR1 is SGDLS and CDR2 is YYNGEE. This CDR3 is built from 16 residues. Trimming shortened V by 3 bases and J by 0 bases, and 14 bases separated the two germline ends. The CDR3 loop reads CASSALSGQSTDTQYF. The CDR3 DNA reads as TGTGCCAGCAGCGCCCTTTCGGGCCAGAGCACAGATACGCAGTATTTT.

This chain joins TRBV6-1 and TRBJ1-6; D gene ambiguous. Germline V gene data show CDR1 as MNHNS and CDR2 as SASEGT. The CDR3 sequence is 14 residues long. Trimming shortened V by 1 base and J by 7 bases, and 8 bases separated the two germline ends. The CDR3 is CASSEDRLNSPLHF. In DNA form, the CDR3 reads TGTGCCAGCAGTGAAGACAGATTAAATTCACCCCTCCACTTT.

The rearrangement links TRBV10-2 to TRBJ1-2; 9 nucleotides align to TRBD1. Germline CDR1 reads WSHSY; CDR2 reads SAAADI. J was trimmed by 5 bases and V by 3 bases; bases with no gene match: 10. This CDR3 has 16 amino acids. CDR3 in amino acids: CASSDLLGQGSYGYTF. DNA for the CDR3: TGCGCCAGCAGTGACCTGTTAGGACAGGGGAGTTATGGCTACACCTTC.

V is TRBV4-2 and J is TRBJ2-5, with TRBD2 matching over 13 bases. Losses at the gene ends were 0 bases for V and 5 bases for J; bases not matched to a gene: 3. The CDR3 totals 16 residues. Germline CDR1 LGHNA, CDR2 YNFKEQ. The CDR3, as DNA: TGTGCCAGCAGCCAAGATGGGACTAGCGGGGCGGAGACCCAGTACTTC. It yields the protein CASSQDGTSGAETQYF.

The table lists this clone with a count of one. The genes are TRBV30 and TRBJ1-2; no reliable D call. Trimming cost V 1 base and J 4 bases, with 10 bases left between them. This CDR3 is built from 13 residues. Germline V gene sequence: CDR1 GTSNPN, CDR2 SVGIG (reference sequence). The CDR3 protein is CAWSARRGYGYTF. DNA for the CDR3: TGTGCCTGGAGTGCCCGACGGGGCTATGGCTACACCTTC.

This chain links TRBV11-2 with TRBJ1-3, with 9 bases aligning to TRBD1. J gave up 2 bases and V 2 bases, and 7 bases lay outside the gene matches. The CDR3 totals 17 residues. Germline CDR1 is SGHAT and CDR2 is FQNNGV. Here the CDR3 DNA reads TGTGCCAGCAGCTTATGGGGGGACAGGGAGACTGGAAACACCATATATTTT. This gives the protein CASSLWGDRETGNTIYF.

This clone showed up just once. The V call is TRBV13, the J call TRBJ2-6, with TRBD1 matching over 8 bases. This CDR3 spans 17 amino acids. Trimming at V came to 5 bases and at J to 2 bases, leaving 8 bases not matched to a gene. From germline, CDR1 is PRHDT and CDR2 FYEKMQ (reference sequence). In DNA, the CDR3 is TGTGCCAGCAGCGTGGACAGGGAGCGGCCTGGGGCCAACGTCCTGACTTTC. Translation gives CASSVDRERPGANVLTF.

Points on this clone: The same CDR3 is also encoded by other DNA sequences in this sample. The chain links TRBV6-5 to TRBJ1-1; 9 nucleotides agree with TRBD1. CDR3 length: 14 residues. Germline CDR1 is MNHEY and CDR2 is SVGAGI. V shed 5 bases, J shed 0 bases, and the junction held 1 base outside the gene matches. The CDR3 nucleotides are TGTGCCAGCAGTCGGACAGGGGTGAACACTGAAGCTTTCTTT. Amino acid sequence: CASSRTGVNTEAFF.

This chain connects TRBV5-8 to TRBJ1-6; D gene unclear. Deletions cut 4 bases from V and 0 bases from J, with 17 bases between. CDR1 SGHTS and CDR2 YDEGEE come from the germline V gene. This CDR3 spans 18 amino acids. The CDR3: CASSPRTLMSSYNSPLHF. CDR3 bases: TGTGCCAGCAGCCCTAGGACCTTAATGAGCTCCTATAATTCACCCCTCCACTTT.

This clone was seen a few times. Other DNA sequences in the same sample also yield this CDR3. The chain employs TRBV6-6 and TRBJ1-5; D is unresolved. V dropped 4 bases and J dropped 3 bases, with 4 bases sitting between them. The CDR3 spans 12 residues. CDR1 and CDR2 from the germline V gene are MNHNY and SVGAGI (reference sequence). CDR3 coding DNA: TGTGCCAGCAGTTCCCCCAATCAGCCCCAGCATTTT. Residues: CASSSPNQPQHF.

DNA for the CDR3: TGTGCCAGCAGCGTAACCGGGACAGGGGACCGAGAGACCCAGTACTTC. Translated, it gives CASSVTGTGDRETQYF. The V call is TRBV9, the J call TRBJ2-5; 10 nucleotides line up with TRBD1. The CDR3 sequence is 16 residues long. In germline, CDR1 is SGDLS, CDR2 YYNGEE. Trimming at V came to 1 base and at J to 4 bases, leaving 7 bases not matched to a gene.

The gene calls are TRBV14 and TRBJ1-1; 10 bases align to TRBD1. The CDR3 covers 16 residues. Germline assignment: CDR1 SGHDN and CDR2 FVKESK. V lost 1 base to trimming and J lost 6 bases; unmatched junction nucleotides: 8. The CDR3 DNA is TGTGCCAGCAGCCAAGGGACAGGGGGAGGGAGCGCTGAAGCTTTCTTT. Translated, it gives CASSQGTGGGSAEAFF. The full variable domain, rest sourced from reference TRBV14 and TRBJ1-1, is EAGVTQFPSHSVIEKGQTVTLRCDPISGHDNLYWYRRVMGKEIKFLLHFVKESKQDESGMPNNRFLAERTGGTYSTLKVQPAELEDSGVYFCASSQGTGGGSAEAFFGQGTRLTVV.

The count of this clone is one. The chain recombines TRBV4-3 with TRBJ1-5; weak D call: TRBD1 (6 bases). V was cut by 2 bases and J by 2 bases, with 13 bases left in between. Per the germline V gene, CDR1 is LGHNA and CDR2 is YSLEER. CDR3 length: 16 amino acids. The CDR3 sequence: CASSQSGAKGNQPQHF. In DNA form, the CDR3 reads TGCGCCAGCAGCCAATCGGGGGCGAAGGGCAATCAGCCCCAGCATTTT.

The rearrangement joins TRBV10-1 to TRBJ2-7; no reliable D call. Germline-derived CDR1 and CDR2 are WNHNN and SYGVQD (reference sequence). The CDR3 spans 14 residues. Trimming took off 0 bases at V and 1 base at J, with 7 bases between the two ends. Here the CDR3 reads CASSESASSYEQYF. CDR3 nucleotides: TGCGCCAGCAGTGAGTCGGCTTCATCCTACGAGCAGTACTTC.

This clone was found once. V and J are TRBV7-2 and TRBJ2-2; 7 positions agree with TRBD2. The trim removed 1 base at V and 1 base at J, leaving 3 bases unmatched. CDR3 length equals 16 residues. Germline-derived CDR1 and CDR2 are SGHTA and FQGNSA. CDR3 coding DNA: TGTGCCAGCAGCTTAGTCGGCGGGGGGAACACCGGGGAGCTGTTTTTT. This translates into CASSLVGGGNTGELFF. The entire variable domain, with the rest obtained from reference TRBV7-2 and TRBJ2-2, is as follows: GAGVSQSPSNKVTEKGKDVELRCDPISGHTALYWYRQSLGQGLEFLIYFQGNSAPDKSGLPSDRFSAERTGGSVSTLTIQRTQQEDSAVYLCASSLVGGGNTGELFFGEGSRLTVL.